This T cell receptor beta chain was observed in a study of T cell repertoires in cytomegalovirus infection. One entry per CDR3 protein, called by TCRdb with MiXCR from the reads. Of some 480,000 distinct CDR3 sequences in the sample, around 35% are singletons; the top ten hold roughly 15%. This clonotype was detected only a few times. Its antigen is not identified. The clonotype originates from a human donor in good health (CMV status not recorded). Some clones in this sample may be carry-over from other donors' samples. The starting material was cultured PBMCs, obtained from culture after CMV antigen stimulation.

CDR3 sequence reads: CASSLGGDRAFCV. The CDR3 DNA reads as TGTGCCAGCAGCTTAGGGGGGGACAGGGCGTTTTGCGTC. The chain combines TRBV7-8 with TRBJ2-7, with 9 bases aligning to TRBD1. The germline V gene has CDR1 SGHVS and CDR2 FQNEAQ. This CDR3 is built from 13 residues.